This is a list of T cell receptor beta chains from one sample in a study of early T cells in non-severe SARS-CoV-2 infection. TCRdb recomputed calls from the 5' RACE reads with MiXCR, one row per CDR3 protein. The sample carries 85,000 to 100,000 distinct CDR3 sequences, roughly 15% recorded once. Material: whole blood. The receptors come from an adult who was a healthcare worker with PCR-confirmed SARS-CoV-2 infection or an uninfected control (not recorded which). CDR3s include the opening cysteine and the closing phenylalanine or tryptophan. A D gene is named only where the DNA matches it firmly. For some rows the clone size is stated as once, few or many, or as a class when expanded; others skip it.

J	size	V	D	CDR3	DNA
TRBJ2-3	.	TRBV7-2	.	CASSLRGYTQYF	TGTGCCAGCAGCTTACGGGGCTATACGCAGTATTTT
TRBJ2-1	few	TRBV27	.	CASSPPVRDSYNEQFF	TGTGCCAGCAGCCCTCCCGTAAGGGACTCCTACAATGAGCAGTTCTTC
TRBJ2-1	.	TRBV29-1	TRBD2	CSVEGGGGGDNYNEQFF	TGCAGCGTTGAAGGAGGCGGCGGGGGAGACAATTACAATGAGCAGTTCTTC
TRBJ2-1	.	TRBV12-3/TRBV12-4	.	CASWDGGRRNEQFF	TGTGCCAGCTGGGACGGAGGCCGCCGGAATGAGCAGTTCTTC
TRBJ2-7	.	TRBV28	.	CASSRGRDSSYEQYF	TGTGCCAGCAGCCGGGGGAGAGACAGCTCCTACGAGCAGTACTTC
TRBJ2-7	.	TRBV27	TRBD2	CASSLNLREAFGREYF	TGTGCCAGCAGTTTAAACTTGCGGGAGGCATTCGGGCGGGAGTACTTC
TRBJ2-7	.	TRBV27	.	CASSYKQGTYEQYF	TGTGCCAGCAGTTATAAACAGGGTACCTACGAGCAGTACTTC
TRBJ1-6	.	TRBV12-3/TRBV12-4	.	CASSLGAGRAHSPLHF	TGTGCCAGCAGTTTAGGGGCAGGGCGAGCCCATTCACCCCTCCACTTT
TRBJ2-1	many	TRBV12-3/TRBV12-4	TRBD1	CASKEAGQGYNEQFF	TGTGCCAGCAAGGAGGCGGGACAGGGTTACAATGAGCAGTTCTTC
TRBJ2-1	few	TRBV10-3	TRBD2	CAISERASGRKHSSYNEQFF	TGTGCCATCAGTGAGAGAGCTAGCGGGCGAAAACATAGCTCCTACAATGAGCAGTTCTTC
TRBJ2-7	.	TRBV6-2/TRBV6-3	.	CASSYRLKLWRGRSSYEQYF	TGTGCCAGCAGTTACCGTCTAAAATTGTGGCGGGGGCGGAGCTCCTACGAGCAGTACTTC
TRBJ2-2	few	TRBV10-1	.	CASSDSQGFRSGELFF	TGCGCCAGCAGTGACTCCCAGGGGTTTCGTTCCGGGGAGCTGTTTTTT
TRBJ2-7	.	TRBV11-2	.	CASSLGQPGPTVKNEQYF	TGTGCCAGCAGCTTAGGCCAACCGGGACCGACAGTAAAGAACGAGCAGTACTTC
TRBJ1-6	.	TRBV29-1	.	CSVNSDGHDSPLHF	TGCAGCGTTAACTCGGACGGGCATGATTCACCCCTCCACTTT
TRBJ2-7	.	TRBV7-9	TRBD2	CASGQTSGGAYEQYF	TGTGCCAGCGGACAAACTAGCGGGGGAGCCTACGAGCAGTACTTC
TRBJ2-5	few	TRBV11-2	TRBD1	CASSSLTGGEWETQYF	TGTGCCAGCAGCTCATTGACAGGGGGCGAGTGGGAGACCCAGTACTTC
TRBJ2-1	once	TRBV24-1	.	CATSEPNINVQFF	TGTGCCACCAGTGAACCGAACATCAATGTGCAGTTCTTC
TRBJ1-1	.	TRBV27	TRBD1	CASRGRGQVDEAFF	TGTGCCAGCAGGGGAAGGGGGCAAGTGGATGAAGCTTTCTTT
TRBJ1-5	many	TRBV28	TRBD1	CASSLLTGASNQPQHF	TGTGCCAGCAGTTTGCTAACAGGGGCGAGCAATCAGCCCCAGCATTTT
TRBJ2-2	few	TRBV6-5	.	CASNSGEAGELFF	TGTGCCAGCAACTCAGGGGAGGCCGGGGAGCTGTTTTTT